This TCR beta chain was documented in a study of spatial heterogeneity in lung cancer. At the level of the study: The authors sequenced available follow-up PBMC samples, taken a median of around two years after resection. Study-level findings and limits: Expanded tumor TCRs that were ubiquitous appeared in blood more at resection than follow-up.

Time point defined: blood at routine non-recurrence follow-up after resection. Unsorted samples of tumor, nontumor lung or frozen PBMC had their whole RNA sequenced. Germline values: CDR1 SGDLS, CDR2 YYNGEE. This CDR3 region has 13 residues. V was pared by 0 bases and J by 7 bases, with 8 bases between. The count of this clonotype is one. The antigen remains undetermined. Each TCR cDNA molecule carried a unique molecular identifier. One entry per CDR3 protein results from TCRdb running MiXCR on the 5' RACE reads. The table lists over 85,000 distinct CDR3 sequences, 15% to 20% of them singletons. This clonotype originated in a male donor with early-stage non-small cell lung cancer. J is TRBJ2-1 and V is TRBV9, with D perhaps matching TRBD2 (5 bases). The specimen comprised PBMCs, sampled at follow-up. CDR3 sequence reads: CASSVATGNEQFF. Written as DNA, the CDR3 is TGTGCCAGCAGCGTAGCTACGGGGAATGAGCAGTTCTTC.